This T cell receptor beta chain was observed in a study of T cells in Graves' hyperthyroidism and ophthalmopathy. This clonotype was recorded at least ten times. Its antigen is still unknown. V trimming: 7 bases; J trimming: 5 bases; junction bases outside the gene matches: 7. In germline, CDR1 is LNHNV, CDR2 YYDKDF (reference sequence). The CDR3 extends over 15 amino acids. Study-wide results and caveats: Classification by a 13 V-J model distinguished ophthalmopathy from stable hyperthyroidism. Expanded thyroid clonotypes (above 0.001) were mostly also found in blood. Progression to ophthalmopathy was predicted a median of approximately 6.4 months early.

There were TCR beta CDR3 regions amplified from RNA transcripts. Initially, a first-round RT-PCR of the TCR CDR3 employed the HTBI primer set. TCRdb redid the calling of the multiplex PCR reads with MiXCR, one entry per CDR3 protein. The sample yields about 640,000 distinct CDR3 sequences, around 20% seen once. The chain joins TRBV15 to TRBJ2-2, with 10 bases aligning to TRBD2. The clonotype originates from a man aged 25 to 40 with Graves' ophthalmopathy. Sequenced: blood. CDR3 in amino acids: CATIQREGRTGELFF. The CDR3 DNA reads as TGTGCCACCATTCAGCGGGAGGGCCGGACCGGGGAGCTGTTTTTT.